The rows below give T cell receptor beta chains drawn from one sample of a study of T cell repertoires in cytomegalovirus infection. MiXCR, applied by TCRdb to the reads, yields one record per CDR3 protein. The sample carries roughly 120,000 distinct CDR3 sequences, over 30% recorded once. No antigen has been assigned to these receptors. The material was CD8+ T cells from cultured PBMCs, obtained from culture after CMV antigen stimulation. The source is a human donor in good health (CMV status not recorded). Some clones in this sample may be carry-over from other donors' samples. CDR3s include the opening cysteine and the closing phenylalanine or tryptophan. The order of the fields is clone size, D gene, J gene, V gene, CDR3 protein, CDR3 DNA. D genes are given only for firm matches. Clone size appears in some rows only: once, few, many, or a class for an expanded clone.

size: -; D: -; J: TRBJ1-1; V: TRBV16; CDR3: CASSNGNTEAFF; DNA: TGTGCCAGCAGCAACGGAAACACTGAAGCTTTCTTT
size: few; D: TRBD2; J: TRBJ2-3; V: TRBV7-2; CDR3: CASSQLSGPGGTQYF; DNA: TGTGCCAGCAGCCAGTTATCGGGCCCCGGGGGGACGCAGTATTTT
size: -; D: -; J: TRBJ1-1; V: TRBV24-1; CDR3: CATSGSGVESTEAFF; DNA: TGTGCCACCAGTGGTTCAGGGGTGGAGAGCACTGAAGCTTTCTTT
size: -; D: -; J: TRBJ2-2; V: TRBV28; CDR3: CASSLYRVNGELFF; DNA: TGTGCCAGCAGTTTATACAGGGTTAACGGGGAGCTGTTTTTT
size: once; D: -; J: TRBJ1-1; V: TRBV6-6; CDR3: CATSQGYTEAFF; DNA: TGTGCCACCTCCCAGGGTTACACTGAAGCTTTCTTT
size: -; D: -; J: TRBJ2-2; V: TRBV11-1; CDR3: CASSLVAGELFF; DNA: TGTGCCAGCAGCTTAGTCGCCGGGGAGCTGTTTTTT
size: once; D: TRBD2; J: TRBJ2-1; V: TRBV5-6; CDR3: CASSQASGRRHNEQFF; DNA: TGTGCCAGCAGCCAAGCTAGCGGGAGGCGTCACAATGAGCAGTTCTTC
size: -; D: TRBD1; J: TRBJ2-7; V: TRBV28; CDR3: CASSLDRVYEQYF; DNA: TGTGCCAGCAGTTTAGACAGGGTATACGAGCAGTACTTC
size: -; D: TRBD2; J: TRBJ2-1; V: TRBV9; CDR3: CASSPPQGEGNEQFF; DNA: TGTGCCAGCAGCCCTCCTCAAGGGGAGGGGAATGAGCAGTTCTTC
size: few; D: TRBD2; J: TRBJ2-2; V: TRBV6-1; CDR3: CASSEMAVAGDFGELFF; DNA: TGTGCCAGCAGTGAAATGGCGGTAGCGGGGGATTTCGGGGAGCTGTTTTTT
size: few; D: -; J: TRBJ2-1; V: TRBV27; CDR3: CASMAHRSSYNEQFF; DNA: TGTGCCAGCATGGCTCACAGAAGCTCCTACAATGAGCAGTTCTTC
size: -; D: TRBD2; J: TRBJ2-5; V: TRBV3-1; CDR3: CASSQAWGLDQETQYF; DNA: TGTGCCAGCAGCCAAGCGTGGGGACTAGACCAAGAGACCCAGTACTTC
size: -; D: -; J: TRBJ1-1; V: TRBV2; CDR3: CASRQQGLPEAFF; DNA: TGTGCCAGCAGACAGCAGGGGCTCCCTGAAGCTTTCTTT
size: -; D: -; J: TRBJ1-3; V: TRBV5-6; CDR3: CAVGISGNTIYF; DNA: TGTGCCGTAGGGATCTCTGGAAACACCATATATTTT
size: few; D: -; J: TRBJ2-3; V: TRBV7-2; CDR3: CASSSGRVTDTQYF; DNA: TGTGCCAGCAGCTCCGGTAGGGTGACAGATACGCAGTATTTT
size: -; D: TRBD2; J: TRBJ2-1; V: TRBV6-5; CDR3: CASSTSGGDEQFF; DNA: TGTGCCAGCAGCACTAGCGGGGGGGATGAGCAGTTCTTC
size: -; D: -; J: TRBJ2-7; V: TRBV6-1; CDR3: CASSEWREYEQYF; DNA: TGTGCCAGCAGTGAGTGGAGAGAATACGAGCAGTACTTC
size: -; D: -; J: TRBJ2-5; V: TRBV3-1; CDR3: CASRLNRTQYF; DNA: TGTGCCAGCAGACTTAATCGGACCCAGTACTTC
size: -; D: TRBD2; J: TRBJ2-5; V: TRBV3-1; CDR3: CASSQETSDQETQYF; DNA: TGTGCCAGCAGCCAAGAGACTAGCGACCAAGAGACCCAGTACTTC
size: -; D: -; J: TRBJ1-5; V: TRBV4-2; CDR3: CASSQEAKAANQPQHF; DNA: TGTGCCAGCAGCCAAGAGGCGAAGGCCGCTAATCAGCCCCAGCATTTT
size: -; D: -; J: TRBJ2-1; V: TRBV27; CDR3: CASGLNTGAYNEQFF; DNA: TGTGCCAGCGGCCTGAATACAGGAGCCTACAATGAGCAGTTCTTC
size: -; D: -; J: TRBJ1-4; V: TRBV11-2; CDR3: CASSFRQAQRETNEKLFF; DNA: TGTGCCAGCAGCTTCCGACAGGCCCAGAGGGAAACTAATGAAAAACTGTTTTTT
size: -; D: -; J: TRBJ2-7; V: TRBV6-2/TRBV6-3; CDR3: CASSYGYREERYEQYF; DNA: TGTGCCAGCAGTTACGGGTACAGGGAGGAGAGGTACGAGCAGTACTTC
size: -; D: -; J: TRBJ1-1; V: TRBV11-1; CDR3: CASSFGGNEAFF; DNA: TGTGCCAGCAGCTTCGGGGGGAATGAAGCTTTCTTT
size: -; D: -; J: TRBJ2-1; V: TRBV7-9; CDR3: CASSPQGELNEQFF; DNA: TGTGCCAGCTCCCCGCAGGGCGAGTTAAATGAGCAGTTCTTC
size: few; D: -; J: TRBJ1-5; V: TRBV5-6; CDR3: CASSFLGNQPQHF; DNA: TGTGCCAGCAGCTTTCTCGGGAATCAGCCCCAGCATTTT
size: -; D: TRBD1; J: TRBJ2-3; V: TRBV7-9; CDR3: CASSRPPADRESTDTQYF; DNA: TGTGCCAGCAGCCGACCCCCCGCGGACAGGGAGAGCACAGATACGCAGTATTTT
size: many; D: TRBD1; J: TRBJ1-2; V: TRBV7-2; CDR3: CASSRRGLGHYGYTF; DNA: TGTGCCAGCAGCAGGAGGGGGCTGGGCCACTATGGCTACACCTTC
size: few; D: -; J: TRBJ1-1; V: TRBV7-9; CDR3: CALREGSTEAFF; DNA: TGTGCTCTGAGGGAGGGAAGCACTGAAGCTTTCTTT
size: -; D: -; J: TRBJ1-2; V: TRBV5-6; CDR3: CASSSIGGGYTF; DNA: TGTGCCAGCAGCTCGATAGGTGGCGGCTACACCTTC
size: -; D: -; J: TRBJ2-3; V: TRBV12-3/TRBV12-4; CDR3: CASSFNPGRWRGQERVASTDTQYF; DNA: TGTGCCAGCAGTTTTAACCCTGGCCGGTGGCGTGGCCAGGAGCGGGTCGCTAGCACAGATACGCAGTATTTT
size: many; D: -; J: TRBJ1-6; V: TRBV4-1; CDR3: CASSQYSGKGSNSPLHF; DNA: TGCGCCAGCAGCCAATACTCGGGGAAGGGGAGTAATTCACCCCTCCACTTT
size: few; D: TRBD2; J: TRBJ2-1; V: TRBV7-3; CDR3: CASRTSGGLNNEQFF; DNA: TGTGCCAGCAGAACTAGCGGGGGCCTTAACAATGAGCAGTTCTTC
size: few; D: -; J: TRBJ1-2; V: TRBV6-5; CDR3: CASSYRTPNYGYTF; DNA: TGTGCCAGCAGTTACCGGACACCTAACTATGGCTACACCTTC
size: -; D: TRBD2; J: TRBJ2-3; V: TRBV7-6; CDR3: CAGSSSTSGGYTDTQYF; DNA: TGTGCCGGCAGCTCCTCGACTAGCGGGGGGTACACAGATACGCAGTATTTT
size: few; D: -; J: TRBJ1-3; V: TRBV4-3; CDR3: CASSQDLTSSGNTIYF; DNA: TGCGCCAGCAGCCAAGATCTAACCAGCTCTGGAAACACCATATATTTT
size: few; D: TRBD1; J: TRBJ2-7; V: TRBV7-9; CDR3: CASSERTGRFVDEQYF; DNA: TGTGCCAGCAGCGAGCGGACAGGGCGGTTCGTGGACGAGCAGTACTTC
size: few; D: -; J: TRBJ1-4; V: TRBV5-8; CDR3: CASSLGRSSTNEKLFF; DNA: TGTGCCAGCAGCTTGGGACGCTCGTCAACTAATGAAAAACTGTTTTTT
size: -; D: -; J: TRBJ1-1; V: TRBV5-1; CDR3: CASSFPGRTEAFF; DNA: TGCGCCAGCAGCTTTCCAGGGAGAACTGAAGCTTTCTTT
size: few; D: -; J: TRBJ1-1; V: TRBV6-1; CDR3: CASSEYLEATEAFF; DNA: TGTGCCAGCAGTGAATACCTCGAGGCCACTGAAGCTTTCTTT
size: -; D: -; J: TRBJ1-2; V: TRBV27; CDR3: CASRGGGANYGYTF; DNA: TGTGCCAGCCGGGGGGGGGGCGCTAACTATGGCTACACCTTC
size: -; D: -; J: TRBJ2-3; V: TRBV6-6; CDR3: CASRQGIVLDTQYF; DNA: TGTGCCAGCAGACAGGGTATTGTCCTAGATACGCAGTATTTT
size: few; D: -; J: TRBJ1-6; V: TRBV25-1; CDR3: CASTGLENDNSPLHF; DNA: TGTGCCAGCACCGGGCTAGAGAACGATAATTCACCCCTCCACTTT
size: many; D: TRBD2; J: TRBJ2-2; V: TRBV27; CDR3: CASSPEGGGGFWNTGELFF; DNA: TGTGCCAGCAGCCCGGAGGGCGGGGGGGGGTTTTGGAACACCGGGGAGCTGTTTTTT
size: -; D: TRBD1; J: TRBJ1-1; V: TRBV6-2/TRBV6-3; CDR3: CASRSQGAGTEAFF; DNA: TGTGCCAGCAGATCACAGGGGGCGGGCACTGAAGCTTTCTTT
size: few; D: -; J: TRBJ1-5; V: TRBV6-1; CDR3: CASSETGTHSNQPQHF; DNA: TGTGCCAGCAGTGAAACCGGGACACATAGCAATCAGCCCCAGCATTTT
size: many; D: TRBD2; J: TRBJ2-3; V: TRBV27; CDR3: CASSWSSGGLNF; DNA: TGTGCCAGCAGTTGGTCTAGCGGGGGCTTAAATTTT
size: few; D: -; J: TRBJ2-2; V: TRBV7-6; CDR3: CASSLVRAGANTGELFF; DNA: TGTGCCAGCAGCTTAGTCCGCGCAGGGGCGAACACCGGGGAGCTGTTTTTT
size: -; D: -; J: TRBJ1-4; V: TRBV7-6; CDR3: CASSLFGTDYKEKLFF; DNA: TGTGCCAGCAGCTTGTTCGGAACGGACTACAAGGAAAAACTGTTTTTT
size: once; D: -; J: TRBJ2-1; V: TRBV4-1; CDR3: CASSQVAGAYNEQFF; DNA: TGCGCCAGCAGCCAAGTGGCGGGGGCTTACAATGAGCAGTTCTTC
size: -; D: TRBD2; J: TRBJ2-1; V: TRBV28; CDR3: CASSFAGGRVIDNEQFF; DNA: TGTGCCAGCAGTTTCGCGGGGGGGCGGGTGATCGACAATGAGCAGTTCTTC
size: -; D: -; J: TRBJ1-2; V: TRBV7-2; CDR3: CASSQPGIGPVYGYTF; DNA: TGTGCCAGCAGCCAACCCGGAATTGGCCCTGTCTATGGCTACACCTTC
size: once; D: -; J: TRBJ2-7; V: TRBV10-3; CDR3: CAISESVREDQYEQYF; DNA: TGTGCCATCAGTGAGTCGGTGAGGGAGGATCAGTACGAGCAGTACTTC
size: many; D: -; J: TRBJ2-7; V: TRBV6-2/TRBV6-3; CDR3: CASSFAYEQYF; DNA: TGTGCCAGCAGTTTCGCCTACGAGCAGTACTTC
size: -; D: TRBD1; J: TRBJ1-2; V: TRBV20-1; CDR3: CSAGGQGGGYTF; DNA: TGCAGTGCCGGAGGACAGGGGGGTGGCTACACCTTC
size: few; D: -; J: TRBJ1-1; V: TRBV11-3; CDR3: CASSSGSLGMNTEAFF; DNA: TGTGCCAGCAGCTCCGGTTCATTGGGTATGAACACTGAAGCTTTCTTT